These 23 T cell receptor beta chains were all obtained from the same sample, sequenced in a study of cytomegalovirus exposure and HLA in healthy donors. Primers included in the PCR were 60 Vbeta and 13 Jbeta primers. This table comes from immunoSEQ multiplex PCR, and its TCRdb copy is limited to in-frame clones, with some not included. In the table there are 130,000 to 150,000 clones, 70% to 85% of which are singletons. Sequencing used PBMCs. These receptors were obtained from a woman aged 55-70 years in good health and CMV-seropositive.

V is TRBV7-3 and J is TRBJ2-3, with 7 bases that match TRBD1. Germline CDR1 SGHTA, CDR2 FQGTGA. V lost 6 bases, J lost 6 bases, and 6 bases stayed unmatched. CDR3 length equals 13 residues. DNA of the CDR3: TGTGCCAGCAGAAGGACAGGCGGCGATACGCAGTATTTT. Its protein is CASRRTGGDTQYF. The variable domain in full, completed from reference TRBV7-3 and TRBJ2-3, reads GAGVSQTPSNKVTEKGKYVELRCDPISGHTALYWYRQSLGQGPEFLIYFQGTGAADDSGLPNDRFFAVRPEGSVSTLKIQRTERGDSAVYLCASRRTGGDTQYFGPGTRLTVL.

The rearrangement links TRBV29-1 to TRBJ2-2, with D possibly TRBD2 on 6 matching bases. CDR3 size: 16 residues. The V gene lost 4 bases and the J gene lost 7 bases, with 22 bases spanning the gap. Germline V gene data show CDR1 as SQVTM and CDR2 as ANQGSEA. This CDR3 reads CSVGEDRADNLGELFF. CDR3 nucleotides: TGCAGCGTTGGGGAGGACCGAGCCGACAACCTCGGGGAGCTGTTTTTT.

DNA for the CDR3: TGTGCCAGCAGCTTAGGAGGTTTCGGAGTAAATGAAGCTTTCTTT. Translated: CASSLGGFGVNEAFF. The chain couples TRBV7-8 to TRBJ1-1; D is uncertain. In germline, CDR1 is SGHVS, CDR2 FQNEAQ. Trimming took off 1 base at V and 7 bases at J, with 16 bases between the two ends. The CDR3 extends over 15 amino acids.

This rearrangement joins TRBV5-8 to TRBJ1-5; unclear D gene. Germline V CDR1 and CDR2: SGHTS, YDEGEE. There are 14 residues in the CDR3. V lost 1 base to trimming and J lost 5 bases, with 10 bases between them. For the CDR3, the DNA is TGTGCCAGCAGCTTGCGCCGGGGAGATCAGCCCCAGCATTTT. Residues: CASSLRRGDQPQHF.

This clone was observed a single time. The chain links TRBV11-2 to TRBJ2-7, with TRBD1 matching over 8 bases. The V gene's germline CDR1 is SGHAT and CDR2 FQNNGV. The CDR3 spans 16 residues. J was trimmed by 4 bases and V by 5 bases; bases with no gene match: 13. The CDR3, as DNA: TGTGCCAGCAGCCGTAATTCCCAGGGGGCCGCTTACGAGCAGTACTTC. The encoded protein is CASSRNSQGAAYEQYF.

This clone was observed a handful of times. This rearrangement joins TRBV28 to TRBJ2-3, with TRBD2 matching 15 bases. This CDR3 contains 20 residues. Germline V gene data show CDR1 as MDHEN and CDR2 as SYDVKM. J was trimmed by 5 bases and V by 8 bases; bases with no gene match: 20. CDR3 DNA sequence: TGTGCCAGCGGACCGCACGGACTAGCGGGAGGGCGGGGAAGGGGAGATACGCAGTATTTT. Residues: CASGPHGLAGGRGRGDTQYF.

The J gene is TRBJ2-3, the V gene TRBV2; possible D gene TRBD1, 6 bases. V gave up 6 bases and J gave up 0 bases, with 10 bases separating them. Germline values: CDR1 SNHLY, CDR2 FYNNEI. This CDR3 spans 14 amino acids. The CDR3: CASSYRVSTDTQYF. The CDR3 DNA sequence: TGTGCCAGCAGCTACAGGGTCAGCACAGATACGCAGTATTTT.

This sequence joins TRBV5-1 and TRBJ1-6; 10 nucleotides align to TRBD1. CDR3 length: 19 amino acids. Germline CDR1 reads SGHRS; CDR2 reads YFSETQ. After removal of 2 bases from V and 3 bases from J, the junction contained 11 bases not matched to a gene. The DNA for the CDR3 is TGCGCCAGCAGCTTAACCCCCGGGGGACAGGGGTACTATAATTCACCCCTCCACTTT. Its translation: CASSLTPGGQGYYNSPLHF. The full variable domain, in which reference TRBV5-1 and TRBJ1-6 provide the parts outside the CDR3, is KAGVTQTPRYLIKTRGQQVTLSCSPISGHRSVSWYQQTPGQGLQFLFEYFSETQRNKGNFPGRFSGRQFSNSRSEMNVSTLELGDSALYLCASSLTPGGQGYYNSPLHFGNGTRLTVT.

This clone has only a few counts. The chain employs TRBV2 and TRBJ1-2; D gene unclear. The CDR3 has 13 amino acids. V lost 4 bases and J lost 4, with 10 bases in between. CDR1 and CDR2 (germline): SNHLY, FYNNEI. CDR3 sequence (DNA): TGTGCCAGCAGTGTTGGCATCCGCTATGGCTACACCTTC. It encodes CASSVGIRYGYTF.

The chain has TRBV5-4 and TRBJ2-1; TRBD1 is a possible D gene (7 bases). V was pared by 6 bases and J by 5 bases, with 12 bases between. The germline V gene has CDR1 SGHNT and CDR2 YYREEE (reference sequence). The CDR3 covers 13 residues. The DNA of the CDR3 is TGTGCCAGCACGCAGGGGGAGGACAATGAGCAGTTCTTC. Its protein product is CASTQGEDNEQFF.

CDR3 protein: CASSPTRTVNYGYTF. The CDR3 DNA sequence: TGTGCCAGCAGTCCAACAAGGACAGTTAACTATGGCTACACCTTC. The chain employs TRBV28 and TRBJ1-2; D is perhaps TRBD1 (6 bases). The CDR3 is 15 amino acids. Trimming took off 5 bases at V and 1 base at J, with 14 bases between the two ends. Germline V gene lookup returns CDR1 MDHEN and CDR2 SYDVKM.

The V and J genes are TRBV27 and TRBJ2-7, with a possible D match to TRBD2 (5 bases). Germline V CDR1 and CDR2: MNHEY, SMNVEV (reference sequence). The CDR3 runs 14 residues. V lost 2 bases and J 0 bases, leaving 8 bases between the germline ends. The chain's CDR3 is CASSLTTSSYEQYF. CDR3 sequence (DNA): TGTGCCAGCAGTTTAACCACTAGCTCCTACGAGCAGTACTTC.

Written as DNA, the CDR3 is TGTGCCAGCAGCGAAGTCAGTCCTGGAAACACCATATATTTT. Translation gives CASSEVSPGNTIYF. The chain is built from TRBV7-9 and TRBJ1-3, with D unclear. Germline V lookup: CDR1 SEHNR, CDR2 FQNEAQ (reference sequence). The V and J ends lost 5 bases and 2 bases respectively, with 10 bases between them. The CDR3 has 14 amino acids.

The chain recombines TRBV5-1 with TRBJ2-1; 11 bases line up with TRBD2. Germline-derived CDR1 and CDR2 are SGHRS and YFSETQ. After removal of 2 bases from V and 6 bases from J, the junction contained 7 bases not matched to a gene. The CDR3 consists of 16 residues. CDR3 residues: CASSFTSGSFSNEQFF. CDR3 nucleotides: TGCGCCAGCAGCTTTACTAGCGGGAGTTTTTCCAATGAGCAGTTCTTC.

On this clone itself: Germline is not matched at one junction end, which may reflect a read error. V and J are TRBV5-6 and TRBJ2-7; 9 bases fit TRBD1. CDR1 is SGHDT, CDR2 YYEEEE, per germline. The CDR3 has 14 amino acids. As DNA, the CDR3 is TGTGCCAACAGCTTGGGACAGGGTGGCGACGAGCAGTACTTC. Translating gives CANSLGQGGDEQYF.

The sample holds one count of this clone. The chain combines TRBV28 with TRBJ1-3, with TRBD1 matching over 10 bases. V shed 6 bases, J shed 4 bases, and the junction held 6 bases outside the gene matches. The CDR3 runs 15 residues. The germline CDR1 and CDR2 sequences are MDHEN and SYDVKM. CDR3 loop: CASSPTGGFGNTIYF. The CDR3 nucleotides read TGTGCCAGCAGCCCGACAGGGGGCTTCGGAAACACCATATATTTT.

V usage is TRBV13 and J usage is TRBJ2-5; 9 positions agree with TRBD2. The DNA end favors TRBJ2-7, so the J call may be wrong. This CDR3 contains 15 residues. Germline CDR1 reads PRHDT; CDR2 reads FYEKMQ (reference sequence). CDR3 coding DNA: TGTGCCAGCAGCACTCAAGGACTAGCGCGCTACGAGCAGTACTTC. Its translation is CASSTQGLARYEQYF.

This clone was counted a few times. This sequence joins TRBV5-4 and TRBJ1-1; no firm D call. V was pared by 4 bases and J by 0 bases, with 16 bases between. Germline-derived CDR1 and CDR2 are SGHNT and YYREEE (reference sequence). The CDR3 covers 16 residues. The CDR3 DNA reads as TGTGCCAGCAGCCCTGCGCTGGGTAGCATGAACACTGAAGCTTTCTTT. Translating gives CASSPALGSMNTEAFF.

The chain is built from TRBV4-1 and TRBJ1-2; tentative D call: TRBD1 (6 bases). Looked up from germline, CDR1 is MGHRA and CDR2 is YSYEKL. The CDR3 spans 14 residues. The ends were cut back, 2 bases at V and 6 bases at J, with 13 bases in the middle. The CDR3 here is CASSQRSKGDGYTF. DNA of the CDR3: TGCGCCAGCAGCCAAAGATCGAAGGGGGATGGCTACACCTTC.

This clone was counted a few times. The genes are TRBV11-2 and TRBJ2-7, with D tentatively TRBD2 (6 bases). This CDR3 contains 14 residues. CDR1 and CDR2 from the germline V gene are SGHAT and FQNNGV. The germline V and J ends were trimmed by 3 bases and 4 bases, with 13 bases remaining between them. The CDR3 reads CASSFGGPGYEQYF. The CDR3 region has the DNA TGTGCCAGCAGCTTCGGAGGGCCGGGGTACGAGCAGTACTTC.

The gene calls are TRBV15 and TRBJ1-4, with no clear D. V was cut by 0 bases and J by 5 bases, with 19 bases left in between. There are 18 residues in the CDR3. Germline assignment: CDR1 LNHNV and CDR2 YYDKDF (reference sequence). The CDR3 nucleotides are TGTGCCACCAGCAGAGATCTGAGGCAGCGGGAGATAAATGAAAAACTGTTTTTT. Translated: CATSRDLRQREINEKLFF.

This rearrangement joins TRBV4-3 to TRBJ2-7, with 10 bases lining up with TRBD1. CDR1 LGHNA and CDR2 YSLEER come from the germline V gene. The CDR3 has 16 amino acids. V trimming: 1 base; J trimming: 4 bases; junction bases outside the gene matches: 7. The CDR3 DNA follows: TGCGCCAGCAGCCAAGGGGTGGGGACAGGGGAATACGAGCAGTACTTC. Residues: CASSQGVGTGEYEQYF.

The rearrangement links TRBV7-2 to TRBJ2-7, with D possibly matching TRBD1 (6 bases). The germline CDR1 and CDR2 sequences are SGHTA and FQGNSA. The V and J ends lost 2 bases and 4 bases respectively, with 12 bases between them. The CDR3 spans 14 residues. CDR3 DNA sequence: TGTGCCAGCAGCTTATATAACAGGGAATACGAGCAGTACTTC. Protein product: CASSLYNREYEQYF.